This T cell receptor (beta chain) derives from a study of CD8 T cells in ankylosing spondylitis (dated 2017 in TCRdb). At the level of the whole study: The study profiled T cell receptor beta repertoires in healthy donors and ankylosing spondylitis patients to find disease-linked TCR variants. The whole study cohort included some 100 healthy donors and about two dozen ankylosing spondylitis patients. Peripheral blood was sampled, and synovial fluid was additionally collected from ankylosing spondylitis patients. Broad study findings and their caveats: According to the report, matched synovial fluid samples from ankylosing spondylitis patients were significantly enriched for the disease-linked clones. Some motif variants were previously reported in synovial fluid and blood of reactive arthritis patients, suggesting common disease-initiation mechanisms. In peripheral blood, the disease-linked clones were found at relatively low frequencies and had a CD8+ phenotype. Blood from ankylosing spondylitis patients appeared to be characterized by a TCR beta motif composed of under 10 highly homologous amino acid variants.

Sequencing took place on an Illumina HiSeq 2500. Quantitative 5'-RACE with molecular barcodes was the method used to prepare the TCR beta libraries. The source study handled its data this way. A new computational method, built on a probabilistic model of VDJ rearrangement, was used to identify disease-linked TCR variants. TCRdb reprocessed the public reads (quality trimming at Q25 with fastp, clone calling with MiXCR) and kept in-frame beta chains. Rows are combined by CDR3 protein, so each entry shows the most common genes and DNA. These V and J calls originate from TCRdb's pipeline instead of the authors' own analysis. For this sample the table gives about 220,000 distinct CDR3 sequences, of which over 9.5% were detected only once. Approximately 20% of the sample is taken by the ten largest. The germline V gene (reference sequence) yields LGHDT for CDR1 and YNNKEL for CDR2. Inclusive of the bounding cysteine and phenylalanine, the CDR3 is 12 residues long. The kept DNA is CDR3 alone, 36 bases in frame from the first base. V gives up 0 bases and J gives up 7 bases, and the segment between their germline ends measures 6 bases.

For this clonotype: Its antigen is still unknown. No quality values exist for individual bases; no much larger clone is one base distant.

The chain links TRBV3-1 with TRBJ1-2; the D gene lacks a confident call. The sequence derives from a male donor with ankylosing spondylitis or in good health (not recorded which). Sequenced material: blood, either unsorted or a sorted T cell fraction (not recorded which). Read as DNA, the sequence is TGTGCCAGCAGCCAAGATAGAAGTGGCTACACCTTC. This sequence encodes CASSQDRSGYTF.